A single sample gave rise to the 9 T cell receptor beta chains below, sequenced in a study of identical twins. MiXCR, applied by TCRdb to the 5' RACE reads, yields one record per CDR3 protein. Here the sample spans around 470,000 distinct CDR3 sequences, 12% to 15% being singletons. Separately, the same data were catalogued under a study of yellow fever vaccine responses in identical twins.

Sequenced sample: CD4+ T cells sorted from blood. All receptors derive from a woman between 18 and 29 years old in good health.

This clonotype has just a few counts. CDR3 protein: CASSLAPSGGPDTQYF. DNA for the CDR3: TGTGCCAGCAGCTTAGCCCCTAGCGGGGGGCCAGATACGCAGTATTTT. This chain joins TRBV7-2 and TRBJ2-3; 11 bases fit TRBD2. Per the germline V gene, CDR1 is SGHTA and CDR2 is FQGNSA. CDR3 length equals 16 residues. With V trimmed by 0 bases and J by 4 bases, 3 bases remained unmatched.

This clonotype was observed a few times. The V call is TRBV24-1, the J call TRBJ1-5; no definite D call. The CDR3 sequence is 14 residues long. V was trimmed by 4 bases and J by 0 bases, leaving 6 bases between them. The germline V gene encodes CDR1 KGHDR and CDR2 SFDVKD. The CDR3 loop reads CATSEQNSNQPQHF. In nucleotides, the CDR3 is TGTGCCACCAGTGAACAAAATAGCAATCAGCCCCAGCATTTT.

The chain carries TRBV7-9 and TRBJ2-5, with D hard to call. From germline, CDR1 is SEHNR and CDR2 FQNEAQ (reference sequence). V was trimmed by 1 base and J by 5 bases, leaving 14 bases between them. The CDR3 contains 15 residues. CDR3 region: CASSLGLVEVETQYF. The CDR3 bases are TGTGCCAGCAGCTTAGGACTGGTCGAGGTTGAGACCCAGTACTTC. Combining the CDR3 with reference TRBV7-9 and TRBJ2-5 gives the whole variable domain DTGVSQNPRHKITKRGQNVTFRCDPISEHNRLYWYRQTLGQGPEFLTYFQNEAQLEKSRLLSDRFSAERPKGSFSTLEIQRTEQGDSAMYLCASSLGLVEVETQYFGPGTRLLVL.

The V gene is TRBV3-1, the J gene TRBJ2-1; D not resolved. The V gene lost 0 bases and the J gene lost 4 bases, with 7 bases spanning the gap. There are 14 residues in the CDR3. Germline CDR1 LGHDT, CDR2 YNNKEL (reference sequence). CDR3 sequence reads: CASSQDPVYNEQFF. DNA for the CDR3: TGTGCCAGCAGCCAAGACCCGGTTTACAATGAGCAGTTCTTC.

The V call is TRBV27, the J call TRBJ2-5; tentatively, D is TRBD1 or TRBD2 (5 bases each). Germline CDR1 reads MNHEY; CDR2 reads SMNVEV (reference sequence). This CDR3 is 15 amino acids long. V was pared by 6 bases and J by 5 bases, with 19 bases between. CDR3 nucleotides: TGTGCCAGCAGAGAACTAGGGGCGGCGTCTGAGACCCAGTACTTC. This sequence encodes CASRELGAASETQYF.

This chain links TRBV7-2 with TRBJ2-5; 8 nucleotides match TRBD1. Germline V gene lookup returns CDR1 SGHTA and CDR2 FQGNSA. The CDR3 length is 15 residues. V lost 4 bases and J lost 1; bases outside the gene matches: 5. The CDR3: CASSSGQASQETQYF. The CDR3, as DNA: TGTGCCAGCAGCTCGGGACAGGCTAGCCAAGAGACCCAGTACTTC.

The chain's CDR3 is CASSGQPNYGYTF. The CDR3, as DNA: TGTGCCAGCAGCGGACAGCCTAACTATGGCTACACCTTC. The chain employs TRBV28 and TRBJ1-2, with D possibly matching TRBD1 (6 bases). The V and J ends lost 6 bases and 0 bases respectively, with 8 bases between them. The CDR3 totals 13 residues. Germline V gene data show CDR1 as MDHEN and CDR2 as SYDVKM.

This clonotype was seen only a few times. The chain joins TRBV28 to TRBJ2-7, with unresolved D. Germline loops: CDR1 MDHEN, CDR2 SYDVKM. The CDR3 loop spans 12 amino acids. V was trimmed by 5 bases and J by 3 bases, leaving 8 bases between them. The CDR3 is CASSLQNYEQYF. The CDR3 nucleotides read TGTGCCAGCAGTCTACAGAACTACGAGCAGTACTTC.

This clonotype has ten or more counts. This rearrangement joins TRBV12-3 or TRBV12-4 to TRBJ1-1; 7 bases fit TRBD1. The CDR3 has 14 amino acids. V was pared by 6 bases and J by 1 base, with 5 bases of the junction left unmatched. CDR3 sequence (DNA): TGTGCCAGCAGACGACAGGGCAGGAACACTGAAGCTTTCTTT. This sequence encodes CASRRQGRNTEAFF.